These 14 T cell receptor beta chains were all obtained from the same sample, sequenced in a study of T cell repertoires in cytomegalovirus infection. TCRdb redid the calling of the reads with MiXCR, one entry per CDR3 protein. This table holds 75,000 to 95,000 distinct CDR3 sequences, about 44% found once. The antigens these receptors bind are not known. Material: CD8+ T cells from cultured PBMCs, obtained from culture after CMV antigen stimulation. These receptors all come from a human donor in good health (CMV status not recorded). Some clones in this sample may be carry-over from other donors' samples.

This rearrangement joins TRBV7-3 to TRBJ1-1, with no clear D. Germline V gene data show CDR1 as SGHTA and CDR2 as FQGTGA. The CDR3 consists of 13 residues. V dropped 1 base and J dropped 2 bases, with 5 bases sitting between them. The CDR3 nucleotides read TGTGCCAGCAGCTTAATCGGAAACACTGAAGCTTTCTTT. It codes for CASSLIGNTEAFF.

The chain is built from TRBV7-8 and TRBJ1-6; the D gene is possibly TRBD1 (6 bases). There are 15 residues in the CDR3. The germline V gene has CDR1 SGHVS and CDR2 FQNEAQ. The V end lost 0 bases, the J end lost 6 bases, and 9 bases lay between the germline ends. The chain's CDR3 is CASSLAGTPNSPLHF. The CDR3 DNA sequence: TGTGCCAGCAGCTTAGCCGGGACACCTAATTCACCCCTCCACTTT.

This clonotype was counted once. The chain is built from TRBV4-1 and TRBJ1-5; 8 bases align to TRBD1. The CDR3 is made up of 15 amino acids. From germline, CDR1 is MGHRA and CDR2 YSYEKL. V shed 0 bases and J 7 bases; nucleotides not matched to a gene: 5. The CDR3 DNA is TGCGCCAGCAGCCAAGATTGGCAGGGGGCACAGCCCCAGCATTTT. This gives the protein CASSQDWQGAQPQHF.

This clonotype was counted between two and nine times. V and J are TRBV10-3 and TRBJ2-7; 7 nucleotides agree with TRBD1. The trim removed 4 bases at V and 7 bases at J, leaving 7 bases unmatched. Germline V gives CDR1 ENHRY, CDR2 SYGVKD. This CDR3 has 13 residues. Written as DNA, the CDR3 is TGTGCCATCAGTGTTCAGGGGGATCGGGAGCAGTACTTC. Translation: CAISVQGDREQYF.

The chain links TRBV6-1 to TRBJ2-1, with 10 bases aligning to TRBD2. The CDR3 spans 16 residues. CDR1 MNHNS and CDR2 SASEGT come from the germline V gene. V shed 7 bases, J shed 5 bases, and the junction held 11 bases outside the gene matches. CDR3 nucleotides: TGTGCCAGCATCCTCTTCCTAGCGGGAGACCACAATGAGCAGTTCTTC. Translated: CASILFLAGDHNEQFF.

This sequence joins TRBV6-5 and TRBJ1-1; 7 bases agree with TRBD1. Germline V CDR1 and CDR2: MNHEY, SVGAGI. V lost 8 bases and J lost 0; bases outside the gene matches: 18. The CDR3 consists of 18 residues. CDR3 loop: CASHRGRGTGVLNTEAFF. DNA of the CDR3: TGTGCCAGCCACCGGGGGCGAGGAACAGGGGTTTTGAACACTGAAGCTTTCTTT.

The rearrangement joins TRBV12-3 or TRBV12-4 to TRBJ2-5, with 8 bases matching TRBD2. The trim removed 9 bases at V and 5 bases at J, leaving 14 bases unmatched. This CDR3 has 15 amino acids. CDR3 in amino acids: CARGFGGGRWETQYF. In DNA form, the CDR3 reads TGTGCCAGAGGATTCGGGGGGGGTCGCTGGGAGACCCAGTACTTC.

The chain uses TRBV14 and TRBJ2-1; tentatively, D is TRBD1 (6 bases). This CDR3 is 12 amino acids long. Trimming removed 5 bases at V and 9 bases at J, with 11 bases between. Germline CDR1 is SGHDN and CDR2 is FVKESK. CDR3 in DNA: TGTGCCAGCAGCAAACAGGGCGGTGAGCAGTTCTTC. This encodes CASSKQGGEQFF. The full variable domain, in which reference TRBV14 and TRBJ2-1 provide the parts outside the CDR3, is EAGVTQFPSHSVIEKGQTVTLRCDPISGHDNLYWYRRVMGKEIKFLLHFVKESKQDESGMPNNRFLAERTGGTYSTLKVQPAELEDSGVYFCASSKQGGEQFFGPGTRLTVL.

Remarks on this clonotype: The junction departs from germline at one end; a sequencing error may be responsible. The rearrangement joins TRBV5-3 to TRBJ2-7; D tentatively fits TRBD1 or TRBD2 (6 bases each). TRBV5-3 is an open reading frame, and its role is uncertain. This CDR3 has 17 amino acids. CDR3 nucleotide sequence: TGTGCCAGCAGCTTGCGGGACACCTACCGGGGTACCTACGAGCAGTACTTC. Translated, it gives CASSLRDTYRGTYEQYF.

The rearrangement uses TRBV27 and TRBJ2-1; D is uncertain. The CDR3 covers 11 residues. From germline, CDR1 is MNHEY and CDR2 SMNVEV (reference sequence). Trimming pared 10 bases from V and 9 bases from J, leaving 13 bases between. The CDR3 DNA reads TGTGCCACAGAAGGGCCCACTGAGCAGTTCTTC. Translating gives CATEGPTEQFF.

The chain links TRBV9 to TRBJ2-7; D might be TRBD1 (5 bases). The CDR3 totals 15 residues. Germline assignment: CDR1 SGDLS and CDR2 YYNGEE. The V end lost 0 bases, the J end lost 2 bases, and 12 bases lay between the germline ends. In nucleotides, the CDR3 is TGTGCCAGCAGCGTAGGTTCCCCGACAGCCTACGAGCAGTACTTC. Protein sequence: CASSVGSPTAYEQYF.

The rearrangement links TRBV7-8 to TRBJ2-7; no clear D gene. Looked up from germline, CDR1 is SGHVS and CDR2 is FQNEAQ. Trimming cost V 2 bases and J 1 base, with 12 bases left between them. The CDR3 spans 15 residues. CDR3 nucleotide sequence: TGTGCCAGCAGCTTATTGATGCTGGGTTCCTACGAGCAGTACTTC. Its translation is CASSLLMLGSYEQYF.

Note on this clonotype: One junction end disagrees with the germline gene, perhaps due to a read error. CDR3: CPSSLLGGGDEGETQYF. CDR3 DNA sequence: TGTCCCAGCAGTTTATTGGGAGGCGGGGACGAGGGAGAGACCCAGTACTTC. The chain couples TRBV12-3 or TRBV12-4 to TRBJ2-5; tentatively, D is TRBD2 (6 bases). The CDR3 loop spans 17 amino acids.

The CDR3 region has the DNA TGTGCCAGCAGTTCTCCAGGGACGAGCATTCAGTACTTC. Translated: CASSSPGTSIQYF. V and J are TRBV28 and TRBJ2-4; either TRBD1 or TRBD2 may fit D (5 bases each). The CDR3 consists of 13 residues. Trimming removed 4 bases at V and 9 bases at J, with 13 bases between. Looked up from germline, CDR1 is MDHEN and CDR2 is SYDVKM.